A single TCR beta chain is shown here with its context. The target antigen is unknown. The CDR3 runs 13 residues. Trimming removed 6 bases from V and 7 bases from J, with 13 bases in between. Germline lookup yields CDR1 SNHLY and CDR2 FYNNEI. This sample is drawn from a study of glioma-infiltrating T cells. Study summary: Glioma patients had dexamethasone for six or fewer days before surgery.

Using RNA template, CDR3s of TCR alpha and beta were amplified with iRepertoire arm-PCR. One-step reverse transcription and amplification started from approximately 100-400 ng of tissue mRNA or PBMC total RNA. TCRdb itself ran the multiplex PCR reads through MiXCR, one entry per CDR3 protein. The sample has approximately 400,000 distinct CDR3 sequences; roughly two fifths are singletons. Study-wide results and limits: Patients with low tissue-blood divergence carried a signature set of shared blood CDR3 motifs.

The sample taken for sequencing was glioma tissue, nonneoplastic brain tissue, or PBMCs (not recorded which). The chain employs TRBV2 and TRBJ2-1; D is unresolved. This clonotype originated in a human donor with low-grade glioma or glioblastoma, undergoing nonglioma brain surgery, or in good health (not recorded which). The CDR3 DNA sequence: TGTGCCAGCAGGTCCGACCAGTCTAATGAGCAGTTCTTC. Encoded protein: CASRSDQSNEQFF.